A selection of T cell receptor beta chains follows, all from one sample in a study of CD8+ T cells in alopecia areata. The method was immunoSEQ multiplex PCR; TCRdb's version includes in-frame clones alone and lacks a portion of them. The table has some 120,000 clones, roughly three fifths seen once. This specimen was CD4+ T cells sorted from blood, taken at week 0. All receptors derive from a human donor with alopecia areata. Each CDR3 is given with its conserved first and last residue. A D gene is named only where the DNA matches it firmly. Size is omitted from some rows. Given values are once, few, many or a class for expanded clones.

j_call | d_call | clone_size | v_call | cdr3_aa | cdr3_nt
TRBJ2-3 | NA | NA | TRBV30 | CAWSTTDTQYF | TGTGCCTGGAGTACCACAGATACGCAGTATTTT
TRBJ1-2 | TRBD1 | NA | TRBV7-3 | CASSYTRDIGTGGGGYTF | TGTGCCAGCAGCTATACTCGCGATATCGGGACAGGGGGCGGTGGCTACACCTTC
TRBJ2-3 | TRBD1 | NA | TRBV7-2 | CASSFSRGPDTQYF | TGTGCCAGCAGCTTTTCGAGGGGGCCAGATACGCAGTATTTT
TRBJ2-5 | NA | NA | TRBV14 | CASSPLSIQETQYF | TGTGCCAGCAGCCCCCTCAGTATCCAAGAGACCCAGTACTTC
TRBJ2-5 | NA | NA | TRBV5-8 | CASSLMSTHQETQYF | TGTGCCAGCAGCTTGATGTCTACCCACCAAGAGACCCAGTACTTC
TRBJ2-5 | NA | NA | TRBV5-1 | CASSLDSAGETQYF | TGCGCCAGCAGCTTGGATTCCGCGGGAGAGACCCAGTACTTC
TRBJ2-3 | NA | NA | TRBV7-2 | CASSLESDTQYF | TGTGCCAGCAGCTTAGAGTCAGATACGCAGTATTTT
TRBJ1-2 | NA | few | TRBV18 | CASSPQRTGDYGYTF | TGTGCCAGCTCACCACAACGGACGGGGGACTATGGCTACACCTTC
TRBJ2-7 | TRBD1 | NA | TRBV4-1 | CASSQVGGGPGYSEQYF | TGCGCCAGCAGCCAGGTAGGGGGCGGTCCAGGGTATAGCGAGCAGTACTTC
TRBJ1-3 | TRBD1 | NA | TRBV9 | CASSAGQGSGNTIYF | TGTGCCAGCAGCGCGGGACAGGGCTCTGGAAACACCATATATTTT
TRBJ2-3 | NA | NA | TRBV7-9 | CASWKHTQYF | TGTGCCAGCTGGAAACATACGCAGTATTTT
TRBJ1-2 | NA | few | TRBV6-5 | CASSRVGYGYTF | TGTGCCAGCTCAAGGGTGGGGTATGGCTACACCTTC
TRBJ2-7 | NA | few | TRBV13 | CASSAGLPLAYEQYF | TGTGCCAGCAGCGCAGGGCTGCCTCTCGCCTACGAGCAGTACTTC
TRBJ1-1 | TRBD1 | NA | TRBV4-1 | CASSQVAQGRMNTEAFF | TGCGCCAGCAGCCAAGTAGCACAGGGGAGGATGAACACTGAAGCTTTCTTT
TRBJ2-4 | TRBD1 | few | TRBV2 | CATGTEQNIQYF | TGTGCCACCGGGACAGAGCAAAACATTCAGTACTTC
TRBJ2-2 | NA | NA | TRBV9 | CASSATVGGTGELFF | TGTGCCAGCAGCGCGACTGTTGGTGGCACCGGGGAGCTGTTTTTT
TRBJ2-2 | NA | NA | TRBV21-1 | CASSNQGGDTGELFF | TGTGCCAGCAGCAACCAAGGGGGGGACACCGGGGAGCTGTTTTTT
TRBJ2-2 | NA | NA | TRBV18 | CASSPPKMGTGELFF | TGTGCCAGCTCACCACCCAAGATGGGCACCGGGGAGCTGTTTTTT
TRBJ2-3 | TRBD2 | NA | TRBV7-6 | CASSLAVAGSTDTQYF | TGTGCCAGCAGCTTAGCGGTAGCGGGGAGCACAGATACGCAGTATTTT
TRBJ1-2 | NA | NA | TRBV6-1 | CASSESRGAYYGYTF | TGTGCCAGCAGTGAGTCGAGGGGCGCTTACTATGGCTACACCTTC
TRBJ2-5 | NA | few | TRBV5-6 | CASSSLGTLKETQYF | TGTGCCAGCAGCTCTTTAGGGACTTTGAAAGAGACCCAGTACTTC
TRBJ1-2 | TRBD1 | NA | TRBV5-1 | CASSLRGGDGYTF | TGCGCCAGCAGCTTGAGAGGGGGCGATGGCTACACCTTC
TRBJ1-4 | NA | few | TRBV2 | CASSVTAVNEKLFF | TGTGCCAGCAGTGTTACGGCAGTTAATGAAAAACTGTTTTTT
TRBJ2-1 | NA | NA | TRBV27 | CASSLWGGTSSNEQFF | TGTGCCAGCAGTTTATGGGGCGGGACCTCTTCCAATGAGCAGTTCTTC
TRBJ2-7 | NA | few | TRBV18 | CASSAQGSGSYEQYF | TGTGCCAGCAGTGCTCAGGGGTCGGGCTCCTACGAGCAGTACTTC
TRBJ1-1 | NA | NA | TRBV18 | CASSPFRSGGGRTEAFF | TGTGCCAGCTCACCATTCAGGTCGGGCGGGGGGCGGACTGAAGCTTTCTTT
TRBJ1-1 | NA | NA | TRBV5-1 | CASSFLGGRDTEAFF | TGCGCCAGCAGCTTTCTGGGGGGAAGGGACACTGAAGCTTTCTTT
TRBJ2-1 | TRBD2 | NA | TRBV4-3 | CASSHGTSGVYLPNEQFF | TGCGCCAGCAGCCATGGAACTAGCGGAGTATACCTTCCCAATGAGCAGTTCTTC
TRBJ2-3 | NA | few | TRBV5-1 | CASSPTGHTTDTQYF | TGCGCCAGCAGCCCGACGGGACATACCACAGATACGCAGTATTTT
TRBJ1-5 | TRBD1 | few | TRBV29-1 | CSVGDSKNQPQHF | TGCAGCGTGGGGGACAGTAAAAATCAGCCCCAGCATTTT
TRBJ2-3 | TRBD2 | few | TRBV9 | CASSALSHGGGSPYF | TGTGCCAGCAGCGCCCTCTCCCATGGGGGGGGATCCCCGTATTTT
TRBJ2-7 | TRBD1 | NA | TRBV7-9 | CASSLEGDRAYEQYF | TGTGCCAGCAGCTTAGAGGGGGACAGGGCCTACGAGCAGTACTTC
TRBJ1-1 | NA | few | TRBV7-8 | CASSLTATGWLNTEAFF | TGTGCCAGCAGCTTAACGGCCACAGGGTGGCTTAACACTGAAGCTTTCTTT
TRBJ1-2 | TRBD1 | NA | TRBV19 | CASTNTGDYGYTF | TGTGCCAGTACAAACACAGGGGACTATGGCTACACCTTC
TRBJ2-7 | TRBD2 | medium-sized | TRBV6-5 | CASSFRRGGSYEQYF | TGTGCCAGCAGTTTTCGGCGCGGGGGCTCCTACGAGCAGTACTTC
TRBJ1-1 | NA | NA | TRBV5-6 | CASSLVGQRNEAFF | TGTGCCAGCAGCTTGGTGGGCCAGCGGAATGAAGCTTTCTTT
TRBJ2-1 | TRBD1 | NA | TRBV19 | CATEDPGQGVNEQFF | TGTGCCACCGAGGACCCGGGACAGGGGGTTAATGAGCAGTTCTTC
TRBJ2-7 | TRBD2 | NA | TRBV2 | CASSPDGLAAYEQYF | TGTGCCAGCAGTCCGGATGGACTAGCGGCATACGAGCAGTACTTC
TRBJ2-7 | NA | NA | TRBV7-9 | CASSLAPLNEQYF | TGTGCCAGCAGCTTAGCACCCCTTAACGAGCAGTACTTC
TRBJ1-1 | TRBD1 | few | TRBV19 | CASSPRDSHSEAFF | TGTGCCAGTAGTCCTCGGGACAGTCACTCTGAAGCTTTCTTT
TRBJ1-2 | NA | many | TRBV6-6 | CASSRGWEGGYTF | TGTGCCAGCAGTCGCGGCTGGGAGGGTGGCTACACCTTC
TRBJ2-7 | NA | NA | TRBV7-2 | CASSLIYRAVYEQYF | TGTGCCAGCAGCTTAATATACCGGGCCGTCTACGAGCAGTACTTC
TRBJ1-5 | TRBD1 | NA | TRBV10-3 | CAISANGQGDQPQHF | TGTGCCATCAGTGCGAATGGACAGGGGGATCAGCCCCAGCATTTT
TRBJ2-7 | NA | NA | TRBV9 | CASSVGRRSYEQYF | TGTGCCAGCAGCGTAGGGCGGCGATCCTACGAGCAGTACTTC
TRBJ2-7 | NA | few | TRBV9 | CASSPRSQGTSYEQYF | TGTGCCAGCAGCCCCCGCTCTCAGGGGACCTCCTACGAGCAGTACTTC
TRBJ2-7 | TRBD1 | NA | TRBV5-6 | CASSAARTGKNEQYF | TGTGCCAGCAGCGCAGCCCGGACAGGGAAAAACGAGCAGTACTTC
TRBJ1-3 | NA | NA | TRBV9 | CASSPLPNSGNTIYF | TGTGCCAGCAGTCCTCTCCCAAACTCTGGAAACACCATATATTTT
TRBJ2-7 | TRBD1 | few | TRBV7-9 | CASLGTGNGEQYF | TGTGCCAGCCTGGGGACAGGGAATGGCGAGCAGTACTTC
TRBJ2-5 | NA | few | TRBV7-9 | CASSLVEWETQYF | TGTGCCAGCAGCTTAGTGGAGTGGGAGACCCAGTACTTC
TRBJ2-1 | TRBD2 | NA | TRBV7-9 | CASSLVVGTSPNEQFF | TGTGCCAGCAGCTTAGTCGTTGGGACTAGTCCGAATGAGCAGTTCTTC